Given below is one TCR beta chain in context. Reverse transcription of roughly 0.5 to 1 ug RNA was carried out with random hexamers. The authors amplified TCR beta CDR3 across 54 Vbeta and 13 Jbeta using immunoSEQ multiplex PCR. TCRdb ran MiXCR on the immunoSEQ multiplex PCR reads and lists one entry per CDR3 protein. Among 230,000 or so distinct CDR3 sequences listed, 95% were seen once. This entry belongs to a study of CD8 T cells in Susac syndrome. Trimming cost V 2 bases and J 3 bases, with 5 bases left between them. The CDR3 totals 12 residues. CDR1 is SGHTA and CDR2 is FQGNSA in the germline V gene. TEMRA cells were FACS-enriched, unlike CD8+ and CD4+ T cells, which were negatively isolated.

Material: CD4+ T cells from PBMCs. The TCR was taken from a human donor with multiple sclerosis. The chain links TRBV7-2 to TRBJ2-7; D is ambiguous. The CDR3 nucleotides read TGTGCCAGCAGCTTAATCGGCTACGAGCAGTACTTC. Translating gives CASSLIGYEQYF.